What follows describes a single TCR beta chain. Assay: immunoSEQ multiplex PCR; the TCRdb copy retains only in-frame clones and omits some. The top ten hold 0.55% to 0.6% of the sample, which has about 170,000 clones, roughly 86% seen once. The sample comes from a study of blood T cell repertoires in COVID-19. The V end lost 6 bases, the J end lost 1 base, and 19 bases lay between the germline ends. Germline V CDR1 and CDR2: MNHEY, SVGEGT. CDR3 length: 17 residues. The gene calls are TRBV6-2 or TRBV6-3 and TRBJ1-5; D remains unclear. Sequenced material: peripheral blood. The source is a man aged 60 to 69 with COVID-19, enrolled during active disease. The CDR3 DNA follows: TGTGCCAGCAGCAACGAGCGCGGTAAAACGAGCAATCAGCCCCAGCATTTT. The encoded protein is CASSNERGKTSNQPQHF.